This is a list of T cell receptor beta chains from one sample in a study of T cell responses to AZD1222 COVID-19 vaccine. The protocol was immunoSEQ multiplex PCR, while the TCRdb copy is restricted to in-frame clones and leaves out a portion. The sample consists of 150,000 to 200,000 clones, around 90% of them appearing once. Specimen: peripheral blood, collected on day 0 of AZD1222 vaccination. The receptors derive from an adult in good health. CDR3s include the opening cysteine and the closing phenylalanine or tryptophan. The D gene is left open where the match is weak. Size values are once, few and many counts, or a class for expanded clones, and some rows have none.

.	TRBD1	TRBV7-9	TRBJ1-1	CASSVGQGALWGTEAFF	TGTGCCAGCAGTGTGGGACAGGGGGCTTTATGGGGTACTGAAGCTTTCTTT
.	.	TRBV3-1/TRBV3-2	TRBJ2-2	CASSPWGVGNTGELFF	TGTGCCAGCAGCCCCTGGGGTGTAGGAAACACCGGGGAGCTGTTTTTT
.	TRBD2	TRBV7-2	TRBJ2-7	CASSSQRGPYEQYF	TGTGCCAGCAGCTCACAGCGGGGGCCCTACGAGCAGTACTTC
.	TRBD1	TRBV7-2	TRBJ2-5	CASSLGRTGKETQYF	TGTGCCAGCAGCTTAGGCCGGACAGGGAAAGAGACCCAGTACTTC
.	.	TRBV6-2/TRBV6-3	TRBJ2-5	CASSYAAWGAGETQYF	TGTGCCAGCAGTTACGCGGCGTGGGGGGCAGGAGAGACCCAGTACTTC
.	.	TRBV7-9	TRBJ2-7	CASSAPDNRLYEQYF	TGTGCCAGCAGCGCCCCGGATAATCGCCTCTACGAGCAGTACTTC
few	TRBD1	TRBV7-2	TRBJ1-6	CASSLLGQATSPLHF	TGTGCCAGCAGCTTACTGGGACAGGCAACTTCACCCCTCCACTTT
.	.	TRBV12-5	TRBJ2-2	CASGLEYPHRELFF	TGTGCTAGTGGTTTGGAATACCCCCACCGGGAGCTGTTTTTT
.	TRBD1	TRBV24-1	TRBJ2-7	CATSDRTGRNEQYF	TGTGCCACCAGTGATAGGACAGGGAGGAACGAGCAGTACTTC
few	.	TRBV24-1	TRBJ1-2	CATSESGLNHGYTF	TGTGCCACCAGTGAATCCGGGCTAAACCATGGCTACACCTTC
.	TRBD2	TRBV5-5	TRBJ2-2	CASSLLAGAPRELFF	TGTGCCAGCAGCCTACTAGCGGGGGCACCCCGGGAGCTGTTTTTT
.	.	TRBV7-9	TRBJ2-1	CASSFGENEQFF	TGTGCCAGCAGCTTCGGGGAAAATGAGCAGTTCTTC
.	TRBD1	TRBV27	TRBJ1-5	CASSLDRGANQPQHF	TGTGCCAGCAGTTTAGACAGGGGTGCTAATCAGCCCCAGCATTTT
.	.	TRBV2	TRBJ1-2	CASSEAYGQLYGYTF	TGTGCCAGCAGTGAAGCTTACGGACAGCTTTATGGCTACACCTTC
.	TRBD1	TRBV3-1/TRBV3-2	TRBJ2-1	CASSQGQGVGQFF	TGTGCCAGCAGCCAAGGTCAGGGGGTCGGTCAGTTCTTC
.	TRBD1	TRBV27	TRBJ1-2	CASSSSRDREIRGYTF	TGTGCCAGCAGTTCGTCCCGGGACAGGGAGATACGTGGCTACACCTTC
.	TRBD1	TRBV19	TRBJ1-4	CASSKGQGTTNEKLFF	TGTGCCAGTAGTAAGGGACAGGGGACAACTAATGAAAAACTGTTTTTT
.	.	TRBV2	TRBJ2-5	CASRRKETQYF	TGTGCCAGCCGCAGAAAAGAGACCCAGTACTTC
.	.	TRBV2	TRBJ1-4	CASSYSEKLFF	TGTGCCAGCAGTTACAGTGAAAAACTGTTTTTT
once	.	TRBV7-2	TRBJ2-5	CASSLYAGRRETQYF	TGTGCCAGCAGCTTATATGCGGGACGCCGGGAGACCCAGTACTTC
.	.	TRBV6-2/TRBV6-3	TRBJ2-1	CASSQDLARTYNEQFF	TGTGCCAGCAGCCAAGACCTAGCGAGGACTTACAATGAGCAGTTCTTC
.	TRBD2	TRBV11-2	TRBJ2-7	CASSFFASGSYEQYF	TGTGCCAGCAGCTTTTTTGCTAGCGGGAGCTACGAGCAGTACTTC
.	TRBD2	TRBV3-1/TRBV3-2	TRBJ2-1	CASSQSGGRGNEQFF	TGTGCCAGCAGCCAATCCGGCGGGAGGGGCAATGAGCAGTTCTTC
.	.	TRBV30	TRBJ1-2	CAWNGLHGYTF	TGTGCCTGGAACGGGCTTCATGGCTACACCTTC